One sample yielded the 4 T cell receptor beta chains listed below, sequenced in a study of cytomegalovirus exposure and HLA in healthy donors (dated by TCRdb to about 2017). Library method: the immunoSEQ multiplex PCR assay. For the multiplex PCR, a mixture combining 60 forward primers for TCR Vbeta segments and 13 reverse primers for TCR Jbeta segments was used. TCRdb limited this immuneACCESS table to in-frame rearrangements with V and J called. A share of clones is missing; checked studies link under half to unresolved V genes, and the rest is unexplained. In all, the sample holds about 180,000 clones, and almost 85% of those were seen once. In total, the top ten clones hold around 0.96% of the sample. The sequenced material came from PBMCs. These receptors originate from a man aged 30 to 45 in good health and CMV-seronegative.

This clone has a handful of counts. This chain joins TRBV2 and TRBJ2-3; 8 bases are shared with TRBD2. The length of the CDR3 is 19 residues. Germline CDR1 is SNHLY and CDR2 is FYNNEI. The trim removed 6 bases at V and 6 bases at J, leaving 23 bases unmatched. CDR3 DNA: TGTGCCAGCAGCGAACGTGTTTTCGGCTGGCTAGCGGGCCAGGATACGCAGTATTTT. The encoded protein is CASSERVFGWLAGQDTQYF.

The chain joins TRBV7-9 to TRBJ1-2; D remains unclear. Trimming took off 1 base at V and 6 bases at J, with 18 bases between the two ends. The CDR3 is 16 residues long. Germline values: CDR1 SEHNR, CDR2 FQNEAQ (reference sequence). The CDR3 loop is CASSLEEIGERDGYTF. In DNA, the CDR3 is TGTGCCAGCAGCTTAGAAGAGATCGGGGAGCGGGATGGCTACACCTTC.

As regards this clone: Within the sample, other DNA sequences also encode this same CDR3. The V call is TRBV4-2, the J call TRBJ1-4, with a tentative D call TRBD1 (5 bases). V was pared by 1 base and J by 8 bases, with 17 bases between. CDR3 length equals 16 residues. Germline values: CDR1 LGHNA, CDR2 YNFKEQ. In nucleotides, the CDR3 is TGTGCCAGCAGCCAAGTAGCGGGAGACAGTCGGGAAAAACTGTTTTTT. Protein: CASSQVAGDSREKLFF.

The V call is TRBV10-1, the J call TRBJ2-7; TRBD2 agrees at 11 bases. Germline V gene sequence: CDR1 WNHNN, CDR2 SYGVQD (reference sequence). The V segment lost 6 bases and the J segment 4 bases; nucleotides outside the gene matches: 8. This CDR3 comprises 15 residues. The DNA for the CDR3 is TGCGCCAGCAGAGGTGGGACTAGCGGAATATACGAGCAGTACTTC. This encodes CASRGGTSGIYEQYF.